This T cell receptor beta chain is from a study of blood T cell repertoires in COVID-19. In the authors' workflow: By means of reference gene primer amplification, nucleated cell counts were estimated. Using immunoSEQ multiplex PCR, the repertoire was profiled, and TCRdb retains in-frame clones only, with some absent. That table gives V, J and clone size, and the DNA gave D and trimming. The table has around 300,000 clones, nearly 90% seen once. There are 14 residues in the CDR3. V trimming: 9 bases; J trimming: 2 bases; junction bases outside the gene matches: 2. Germline loops: CDR1 MDHEN, CDR2 SYDVKM. Cohort placement rested on clinical history that participants reported themselves.

The sequenced sample was PBMCs or T cells enriched from blood (not recorded which). The receptor comes from a woman under 30 with acute COVID-19. V is TRBV28 and J is TRBJ2-2, with TRBD2 identical over 11 bases. CDR3 amino acids: CASSGRANTGELFF. CDR3 nucleotides: TGTGCCAGTAGCGGGAGGGCCAACACCGGGGAGCTGTTTTTT.